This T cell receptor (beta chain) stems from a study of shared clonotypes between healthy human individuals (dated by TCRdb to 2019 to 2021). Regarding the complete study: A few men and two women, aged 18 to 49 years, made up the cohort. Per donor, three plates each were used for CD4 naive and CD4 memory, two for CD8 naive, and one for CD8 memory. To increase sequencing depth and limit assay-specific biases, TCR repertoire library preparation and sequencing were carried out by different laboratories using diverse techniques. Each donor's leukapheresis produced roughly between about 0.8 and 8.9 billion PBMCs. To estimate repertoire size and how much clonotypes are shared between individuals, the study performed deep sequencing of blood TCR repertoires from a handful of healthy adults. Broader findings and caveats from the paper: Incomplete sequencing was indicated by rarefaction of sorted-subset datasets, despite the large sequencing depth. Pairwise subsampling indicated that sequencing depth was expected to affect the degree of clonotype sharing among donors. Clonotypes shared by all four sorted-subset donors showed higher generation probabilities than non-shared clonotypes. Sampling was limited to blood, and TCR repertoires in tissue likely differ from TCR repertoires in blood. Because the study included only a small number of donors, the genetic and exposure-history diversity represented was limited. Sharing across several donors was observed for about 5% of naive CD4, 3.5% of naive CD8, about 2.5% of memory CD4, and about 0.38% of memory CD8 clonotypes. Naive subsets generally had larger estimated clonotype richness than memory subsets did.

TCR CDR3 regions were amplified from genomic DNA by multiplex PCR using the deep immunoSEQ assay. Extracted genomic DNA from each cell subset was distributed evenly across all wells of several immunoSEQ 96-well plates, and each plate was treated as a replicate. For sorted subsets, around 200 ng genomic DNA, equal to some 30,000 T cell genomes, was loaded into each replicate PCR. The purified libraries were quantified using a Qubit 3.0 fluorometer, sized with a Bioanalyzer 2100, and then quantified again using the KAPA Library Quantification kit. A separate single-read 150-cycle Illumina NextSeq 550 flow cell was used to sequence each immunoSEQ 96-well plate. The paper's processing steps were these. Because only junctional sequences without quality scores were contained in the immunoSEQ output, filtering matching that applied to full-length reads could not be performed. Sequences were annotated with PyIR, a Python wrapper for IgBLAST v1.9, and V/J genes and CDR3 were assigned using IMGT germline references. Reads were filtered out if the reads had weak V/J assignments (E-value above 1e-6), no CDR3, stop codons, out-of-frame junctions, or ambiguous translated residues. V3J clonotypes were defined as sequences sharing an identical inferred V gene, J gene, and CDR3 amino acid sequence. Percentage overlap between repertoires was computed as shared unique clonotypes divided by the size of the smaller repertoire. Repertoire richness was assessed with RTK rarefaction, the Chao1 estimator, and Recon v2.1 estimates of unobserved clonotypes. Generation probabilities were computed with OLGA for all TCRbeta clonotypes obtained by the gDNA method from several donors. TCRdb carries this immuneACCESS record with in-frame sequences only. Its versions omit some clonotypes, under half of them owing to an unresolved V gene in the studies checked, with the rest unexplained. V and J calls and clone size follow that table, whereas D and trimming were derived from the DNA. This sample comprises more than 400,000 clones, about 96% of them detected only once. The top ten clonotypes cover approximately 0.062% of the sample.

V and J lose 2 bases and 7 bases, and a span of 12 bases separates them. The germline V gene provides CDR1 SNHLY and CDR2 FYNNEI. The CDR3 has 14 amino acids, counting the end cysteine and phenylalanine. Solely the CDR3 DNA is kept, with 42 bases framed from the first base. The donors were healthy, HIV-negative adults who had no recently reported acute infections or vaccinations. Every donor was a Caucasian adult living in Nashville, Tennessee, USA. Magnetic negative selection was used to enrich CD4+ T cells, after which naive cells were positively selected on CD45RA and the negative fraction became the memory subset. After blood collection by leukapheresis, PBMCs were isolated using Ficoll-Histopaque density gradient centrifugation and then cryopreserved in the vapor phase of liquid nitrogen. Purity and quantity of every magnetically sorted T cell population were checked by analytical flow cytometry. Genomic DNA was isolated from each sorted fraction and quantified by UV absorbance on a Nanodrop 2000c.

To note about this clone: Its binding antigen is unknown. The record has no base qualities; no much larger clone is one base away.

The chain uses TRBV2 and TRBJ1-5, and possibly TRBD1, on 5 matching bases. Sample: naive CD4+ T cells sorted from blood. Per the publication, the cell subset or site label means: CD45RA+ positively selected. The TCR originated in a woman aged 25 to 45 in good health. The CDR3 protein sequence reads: CASSETGREQPQHF. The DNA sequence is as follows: TGTGCCAGCAGTGAAACGGGCAGGGAACAGCCCCAGCATTTT.